The 18 T cell receptor beta chains below all came from one sample that was sequenced in a study of cytomegalovirus exposure and HLA in healthy donors. This table comes from immunoSEQ multiplex PCR, and its TCRdb copy is limited to in-frame clones, with some not included. Found here are 100,000 to 150,000 clones, around nine tenths of them singletons; the top ten hold about 2%. Sequences were obtained from PBMCs. The receptors were gathered from a woman aged 18-29 years in good health and CMV-seronegative.

The chain is built from TRBV12-1 and TRBJ2-2; the table assigns TRBD2, which was not confirmed against the DNA. TRBV12-1 has pseudogene status. This CDR3 is 17 amino acids long. CDR3 loop: CASSFRGTSGNAGELFF. CDR3 in DNA: TGTGCCAGCAGCTTTCGTGGGACTAGCGGGAATGCCGGGGAGCTGTTTTTT.

This chain uses TRBV7-9 with TRBJ2-2, with D unresolved. CDR3 length: 11 residues. Trimming stripped 5 bases from V and 9 bases from J, with 7 bases between. CDR1 and CDR2 from the germline V gene are SEHNR and FQNEAQ (reference sequence). The CDR3 DNA sequence: TGTGCCAGCAGCCCCGAGCGGGAGCTGTTTTTT. Encoded protein: CASSPERELFF.

The genes are TRBV19 and TRBJ1-5; 7 nucleotides align to TRBD1. The CDR3 contains 13 residues. The germline gives CDR1 LNHDA, CDR2 SQIVND (reference sequence). J gave up 3 bases and V 9 bases, and 5 bases lay outside the gene matches. For the CDR3, the DNA is TGTGCCAGCGTGGACAGGTTCAATCAGCCCCAGCATTTT. Translation gives CASVDRFNQPQHF.

This clone was found a few times. This rearrangement joins TRBV5-6 to TRBJ1-5, with TRBD1 as a possible D gene (5 bases). This CDR3 comprises 12 residues. Germline assignment: CDR1 SGHDT and CDR2 YYEEEE. Trimming stripped 6 bases from V and 7 bases from J, with 11 bases between. The CDR3 here is CASTGMGQPQHF. The DNA of the CDR3 is TGTGCCAGCACAGGGATGGGACAGCCCCAGCATTTT.

V and J are TRBV7-4 and TRBJ2-3, with unresolved D. CDR3 length: 13 amino acids. Trimming pared 4 bases from V and 2 bases from J, leaving 7 bases between. Germline CDR1 is SGHVT and CDR2 is SQSDAQ. The CDR3 protein is CASSYANTDTQYF. Here the CDR3 DNA reads TGTGCCAGCAGCTACGCTAACACAGATACGCAGTATTTT. Supplemented by reference TRBV7-4 and TRBJ2-3, the full variable domain reads GAGVSQSPRYKVAKRGRDVALRCDSISGHVTLYWYRQTLGQGSEVLTYSQSDAQRDKSGRPSGRFSAERPERSVSTLKIQRTEQGDSAVYLCASSYANTDTQYFGPGTRLTVL.

This sequence joins TRBV9 and TRBJ2-1, with 9 positions matching TRBD2. CDR3 length: 17 residues. Germline CDR1 reads SGDLS; CDR2 reads YYNGEE. Germline trimming cut 4 bases from V and 4 bases from J; bases unmatched to any gene: 12. CDR3 loop: CASSSRRAGGTYNEQFF. In DNA, the CDR3 is TGTGCCAGCAGCTCCCGTCGGGCGGGAGGGACGTACAATGAGCAGTTCTTC.

The V and J genes are TRBV2 and TRBJ1-2; D call uncertain. The germline V and J ends were trimmed by 0 bases and 2 bases, with 13 bases remaining between them. The germline V gene has CDR1 SNHLY and CDR2 FYNNEI. The CDR3 contains 16 residues. CDR3 nucleotides: TGTGCCAGCAGTGAAGCGGCCCTCTTTAGCAACTATGGCTACACCTTC. Translation: CASSEAALFSNYGYTF.

V and J are TRBV5-8 and TRBJ2-5, with D perhaps matching TRBD1 (6 bases). Deletions cut 4 bases from V and 0 bases from J, with 22 bases between. There are 18 residues in the CDR3. Germline V lookup: CDR1 SGHTS, CDR2 YDEGEE. The CDR3 region is CASSQNRVVWIHQETQYF. The CDR3 nucleotides are TGTGCCAGCAGCCAAAACAGGGTTGTTTGGATACACCAAGAGACCCAGTACTTC.

The count of this clone is one. The V call is TRBV5-6, the J call TRBJ1-1; D not resolved. The V and J ends lost 2 bases and 1 base respectively, with 9 bases between them. Germline CDR1 reads SGHDT; CDR2 reads YYEEEE. This CDR3 region has 14 residues. The CDR3 nucleotides read TGTGCCAGCAGCTTATATTCAGGGAACACTGAAGCTTTCTTT. Protein product: CASSLYSGNTEAFF.

The gene calls are TRBV9 and TRBJ2-1; 8 nucleotides line up with TRBD2. CDR3 size: 16 residues. V trimming: 4 bases; J trimming: 6 bases; junction bases outside the gene matches: 12. In germline, CDR1 is SGDLS, CDR2 YYNGEE. This chain's CDR3 is CASSSRPEREFNEQFF. The CDR3 DNA reads as TGTGCCAGCAGCTCCCGTCCAGAGCGGGAGTTCAATGAGCAGTTCTTC.

The rearrangement links TRBV4-1 to TRBJ2-7; no clear D gene. The CDR3 is 12 residues long. Trimming shortened V by 0 bases and J by 6 bases, and 6 bases separated the two germline ends. CDR1 and CDR2 from the germline V gene are MGHRA and YSYEKL. The CDR3 DNA sequence: TGCGCCAGCAGCCAAGATAGAGTCGAGCAGTACTTC. Its translation is CASSQDRVEQYF.

V is TRBV7-9 and J is TRBJ2-3, with TRBD2 matching over 8 bases. CDR1 and CDR2 (germline): SEHNR, FQNEAQ (reference sequence). The CDR3 is 17 residues long. The V and J ends lost 1 base and 4 bases, in that order; junction bases with no gene match: 10. The chain's CDR3 is CASSLGWTGGPSDTQYF. The CDR3 DNA sequence: TGTGCCAGCAGCTTAGGATGGACGGGAGGGCCCTCAGATACGCAGTATTTT.

This rearrangement joins TRBV7-8 to TRBJ1-5; 7 bases map to TRBD1. CDR1 is SGHVS, CDR2 FQNEAQ, per germline. V shed 3 bases and J 4 bases; nucleotides not matched to a gene: 9. This CDR3 has 16 amino acids. In nucleotides, the CDR3 is TGTGCCAGCAGCTTGGACAGGAGTTTATTAAATCAGCCCCAGCATTTT. It is translated as CASSLDRSLLNQPQHF.

This chain links TRBV5-1 with TRBJ2-3; D is perhaps TRBD2 (7 bases). Per germline, CDR1 SGHRS and CDR2 YFSETQ. This CDR3 is 16 amino acids long. V was pared by 3 bases and J by 2 bases, with 16 bases between. DNA for the CDR3: TGCGCCAGCAGCTCAGGGGCTAGCGGCTACACAGATACGCAGTATTTT. Translated: CASSSGASGYTDTQYF.

This chain connects TRBV18 to TRBJ1-3; possibly TRBD1 for D (5 bases). CDR3 length: 13 residues. V lost 3 bases to trimming and J lost 8 bases, with 11 bases between them. Germline V gene lookup returns CDR1 KGHSH and CDR2 LQKENI. CDR3: CASSPGLRDTIYF. The CDR3 coding sequence is TGTGCCAGCTCACCGGGACTACGTGACACCATATATTTT.

The chain combines TRBV7-2 with TRBJ2-3; 11 nucleotides agree with TRBD2. The ends lost 5 bases at V and 5 bases at J; junction bases unmatched: 9. Germline V gene sequence: CDR1 SGHTA, CDR2 FQGNSA. The CDR3 contains 16 residues. The CDR3 sequence is CASSLLLAGERDTQYF. The CDR3 nucleotides are TGTGCCAGCAGCCTCCTACTAGCGGGAGAAAGAGATACGCAGTATTTT.

In its sample, this clone was seen a few times. The genes are TRBV7-8 and TRBJ1-2, with a weak D call TRBD1 (5 bases). The CDR3 spans 12 residues. Germline CDR1 and CDR2: SGHVS and FQNEAQ. Trimming shortened V by 5 bases and J by 6 bases, and 10 bases separated the two germline ends. The CDR3 DNA is TGTGCCAGCAGCCAGGCGGACAATGGCTACACCTTC. Its protein product is CASSQADNGYTF.

CDR3 sequence: CASSLGQARRYEQYF. CDR3 bases: TGCGCCAGCAGCTTAGGACAGGCCCGACGTTACGAGCAGTACTTC. This chain joins TRBV5-1 and TRBJ2-7; 7 nucleotides line up with TRBD1. CDR3 length: 15 amino acids. The V segment lost 2 bases and the J segment 4 bases; nucleotides outside the gene matches: 9. Germline CDR1 is SGHRS and CDR2 is YFSETQ.